This record covers a single T cell receptor beta chain. Its antigen remains unknown. These data belong to a study of CD8 T cells in ankylosing spondylitis. The authors made TCR beta libraries by quantitative 5'-RACE with molecular barcodes. TCRdb redid the calling of the 5' RACE reads with MiXCR, one entry per CDR3 protein. The sample yields 50,000 to 65,000 distinct CDR3 sequences, approximately 7.4% seen once. General observations from the study: It was reported that disease-linked clones were significantly enriched in matched ankylosing spondylitis synovial fluid. In synovial fluid and blood from reactive arthritis, some motif variants were previously reported. Clones linked with disease were CD8+ and fairly uncommon in the peripheral blood.

Per the germline V gene, CDR1 is SEHNR and CDR2 is FQNEAQ (reference sequence). This CDR3 is 12 amino acids long. The germline V and J ends were trimmed by 4 bases and 1 base, with 4 bases remaining between them. The chain combines TRBV7-9 with TRBJ1-1; D not resolved. This receptor was taken from a female donor with ankylosing spondylitis or in good health (not recorded which). The sample taken for sequencing was blood, either unsorted or a sorted T cell fraction (not recorded which). The CDR3 region is CASSSRNTEAFF. The CDR3 DNA reads as TGTGCCAGCAGCTCTCGGAACACTGAAGCTTTCTTT.